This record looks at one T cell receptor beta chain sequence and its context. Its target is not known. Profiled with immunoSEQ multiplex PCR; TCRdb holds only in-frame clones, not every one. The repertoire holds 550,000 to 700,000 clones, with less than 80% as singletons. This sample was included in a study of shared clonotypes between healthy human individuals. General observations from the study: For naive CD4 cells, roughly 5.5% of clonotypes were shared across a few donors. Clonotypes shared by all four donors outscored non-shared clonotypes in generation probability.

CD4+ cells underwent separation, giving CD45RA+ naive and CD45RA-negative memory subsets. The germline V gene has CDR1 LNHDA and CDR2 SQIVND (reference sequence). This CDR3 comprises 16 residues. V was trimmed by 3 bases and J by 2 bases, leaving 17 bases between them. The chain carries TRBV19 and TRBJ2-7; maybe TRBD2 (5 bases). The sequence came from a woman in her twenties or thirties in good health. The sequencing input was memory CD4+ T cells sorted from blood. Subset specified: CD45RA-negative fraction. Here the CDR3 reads CASSMGFGGQTYEQYF. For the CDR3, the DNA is TGTGCCAGTAGTATGGGTTTCGGCGGGCAAACCTACGAGCAGTACTTC.